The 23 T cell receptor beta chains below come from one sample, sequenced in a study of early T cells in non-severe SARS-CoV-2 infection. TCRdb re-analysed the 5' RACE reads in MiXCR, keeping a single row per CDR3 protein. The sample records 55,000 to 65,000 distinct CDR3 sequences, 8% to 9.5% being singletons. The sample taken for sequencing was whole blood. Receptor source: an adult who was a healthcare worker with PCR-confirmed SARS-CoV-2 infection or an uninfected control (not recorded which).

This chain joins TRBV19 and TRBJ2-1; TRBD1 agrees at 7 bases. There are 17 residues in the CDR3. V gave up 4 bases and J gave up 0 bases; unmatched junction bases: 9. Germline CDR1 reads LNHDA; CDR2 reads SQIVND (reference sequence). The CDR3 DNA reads TGTGCCAGTAGTACCCTGACAGGGCAGGACTCCTACAATGAGCAGTTCTTC. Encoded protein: CASSTLTGQDSYNEQFF.

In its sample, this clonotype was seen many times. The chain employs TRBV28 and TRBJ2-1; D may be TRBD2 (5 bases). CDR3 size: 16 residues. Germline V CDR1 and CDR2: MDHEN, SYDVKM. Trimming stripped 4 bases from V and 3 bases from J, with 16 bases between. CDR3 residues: CASSSRAGGYYNEQFF. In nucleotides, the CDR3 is TGTGCCAGCAGTTCACGGGCGGGCGGGTACTACAATGAGCAGTTCTTC.

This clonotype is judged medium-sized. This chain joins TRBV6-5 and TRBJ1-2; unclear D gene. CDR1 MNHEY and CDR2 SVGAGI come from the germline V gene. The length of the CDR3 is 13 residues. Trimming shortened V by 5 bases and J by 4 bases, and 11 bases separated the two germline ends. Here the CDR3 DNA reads TGTGCCAGCAGTCTAGGGTCATCCTATGGCTACACCTTC. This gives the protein CASSLGSSYGYTF.

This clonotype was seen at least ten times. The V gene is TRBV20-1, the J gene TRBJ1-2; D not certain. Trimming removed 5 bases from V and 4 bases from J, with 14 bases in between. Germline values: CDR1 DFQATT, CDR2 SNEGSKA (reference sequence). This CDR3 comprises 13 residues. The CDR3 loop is CSASVSSFYGYTF. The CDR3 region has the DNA TGCAGTGCTTCCGTCAGCTCTTTCTATGGCTACACCTTC.

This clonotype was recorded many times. As DNA, the CDR3 is TGTGCCAGCAGTTCTAACGGACATGAAAAACTGTTTTTT. This translates into CASSSNGHEKLFF. The J gene is TRBJ1-4, the V gene TRBV27; D is undetermined. With 4 bases removed from V and 6 bases from J, the gap between germline ends came to 9 bases. The CDR3 runs 13 residues. Looked up from germline, CDR1 is MNHEY and CDR2 is SMNVEV (reference sequence).

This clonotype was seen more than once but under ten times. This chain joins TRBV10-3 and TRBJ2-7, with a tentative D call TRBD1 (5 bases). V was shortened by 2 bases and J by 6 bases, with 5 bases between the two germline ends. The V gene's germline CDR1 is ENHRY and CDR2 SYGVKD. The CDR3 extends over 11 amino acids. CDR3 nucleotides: TGTGCCATCAGTGAGGGGGCCGAGCAGTACTTC. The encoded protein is CAISEGAEQYF.

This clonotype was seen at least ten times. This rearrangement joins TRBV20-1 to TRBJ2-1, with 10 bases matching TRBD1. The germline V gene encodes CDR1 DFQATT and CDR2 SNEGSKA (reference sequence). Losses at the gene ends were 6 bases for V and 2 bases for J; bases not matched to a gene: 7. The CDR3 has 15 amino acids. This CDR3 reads CSAFDRGLAYNEQFF. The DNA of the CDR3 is TGCAGTGCCTTTGACAGGGGGCTTGCCTACAATGAGCAGTTCTTC.

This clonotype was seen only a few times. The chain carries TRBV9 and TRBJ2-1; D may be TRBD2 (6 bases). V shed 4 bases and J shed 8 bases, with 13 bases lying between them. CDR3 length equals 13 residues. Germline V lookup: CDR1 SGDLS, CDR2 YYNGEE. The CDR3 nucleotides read TGTGCCAGCAGCCCGGCCGTAGCGGATGAGCAGTTCTTC. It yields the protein CASSPAVADEQFF.

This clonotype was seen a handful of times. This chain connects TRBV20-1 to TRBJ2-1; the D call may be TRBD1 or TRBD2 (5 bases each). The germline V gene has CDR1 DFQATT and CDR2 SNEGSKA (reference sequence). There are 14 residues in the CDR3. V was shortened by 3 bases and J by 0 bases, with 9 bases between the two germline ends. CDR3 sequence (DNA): TGCAGTGCTAGCGGGACCCGCTCCTACAATGAGCAGTTCTTC. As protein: CSASGTRSYNEQFF.

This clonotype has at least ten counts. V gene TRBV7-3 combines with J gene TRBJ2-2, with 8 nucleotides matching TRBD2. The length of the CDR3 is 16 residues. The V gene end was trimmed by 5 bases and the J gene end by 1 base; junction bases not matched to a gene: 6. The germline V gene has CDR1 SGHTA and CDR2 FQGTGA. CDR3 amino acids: CASSKTSGENTGELFF. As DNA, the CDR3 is TGTGCCAGCAGCAAAACTAGCGGTGAGAACACCGGGGAGCTGTTTTTT.

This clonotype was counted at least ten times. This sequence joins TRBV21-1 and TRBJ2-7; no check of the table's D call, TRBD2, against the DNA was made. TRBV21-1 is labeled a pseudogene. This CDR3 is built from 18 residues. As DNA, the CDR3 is TGTGCCAGCAGCAAAAAAACCTCCCCGGCACTAGCGGATTACGAGCAGTACTTC. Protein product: CASSKKTSPALADYEQYF.

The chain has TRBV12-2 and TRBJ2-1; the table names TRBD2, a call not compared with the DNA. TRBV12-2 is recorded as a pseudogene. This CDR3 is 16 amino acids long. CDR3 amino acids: CASRLAILLQYNEQFF. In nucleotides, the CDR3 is TGTGCAAGTCGCCTGGCCATCCTCCTTCAGTACAATGAGCAGTTCTTC.

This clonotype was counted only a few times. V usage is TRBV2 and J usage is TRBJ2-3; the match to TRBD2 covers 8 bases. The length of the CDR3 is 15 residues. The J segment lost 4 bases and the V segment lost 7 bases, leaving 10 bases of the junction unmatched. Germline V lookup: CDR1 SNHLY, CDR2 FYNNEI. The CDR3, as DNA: TGTGCCAGCACCCCAGCGGGAGCCCTTGCAGATACGCAGTATTTT. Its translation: CASTPAGALADTQYF.

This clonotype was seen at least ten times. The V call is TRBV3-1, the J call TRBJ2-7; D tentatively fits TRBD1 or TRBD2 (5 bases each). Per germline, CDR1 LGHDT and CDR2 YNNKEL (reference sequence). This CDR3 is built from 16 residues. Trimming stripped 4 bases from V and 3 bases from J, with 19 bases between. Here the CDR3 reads CASSRATGTRFYEQYF. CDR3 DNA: TGTGCCAGCAGCCGAGCGACCGGGACCCGTTTCTACGAGCAGTACTTC.

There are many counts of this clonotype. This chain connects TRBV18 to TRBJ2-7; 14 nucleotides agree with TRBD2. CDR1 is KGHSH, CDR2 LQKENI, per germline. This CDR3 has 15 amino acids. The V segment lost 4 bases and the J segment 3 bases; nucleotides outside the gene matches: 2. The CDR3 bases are TGTGCCAGCTCACGGGGACTAGCGGGAGACTACGAGCAGTACTTC. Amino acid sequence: CASSRGLAGDYEQYF.

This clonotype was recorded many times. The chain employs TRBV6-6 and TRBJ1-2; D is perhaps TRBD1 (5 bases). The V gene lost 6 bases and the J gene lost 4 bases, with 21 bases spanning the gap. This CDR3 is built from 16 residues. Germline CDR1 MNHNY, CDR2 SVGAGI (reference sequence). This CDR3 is CASSPYDRGEGYGYTF. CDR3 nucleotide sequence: TGTGCCAGCAGCCCTTACGACAGAGGGGAAGGCTATGGCTACACCTTC.

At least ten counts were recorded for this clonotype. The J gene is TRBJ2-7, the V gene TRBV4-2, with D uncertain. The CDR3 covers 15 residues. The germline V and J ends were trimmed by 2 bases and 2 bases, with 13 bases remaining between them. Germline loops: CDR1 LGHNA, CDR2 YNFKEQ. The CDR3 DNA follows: TGTGCCAGCAGCCAATCCATGGAGTCCACCTACGAGCAGTACTTC. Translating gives CASSQSMESTYEQYF.

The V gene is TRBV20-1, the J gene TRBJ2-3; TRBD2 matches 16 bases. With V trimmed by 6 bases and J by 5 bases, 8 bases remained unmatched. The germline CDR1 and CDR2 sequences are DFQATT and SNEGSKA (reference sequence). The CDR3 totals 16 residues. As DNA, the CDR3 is TGCAGTGCCAGGGGGACTAGCGGGAGGGTTCAAGATACGCAGTATTTT. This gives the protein CSARGTSGRVQDTQYF.

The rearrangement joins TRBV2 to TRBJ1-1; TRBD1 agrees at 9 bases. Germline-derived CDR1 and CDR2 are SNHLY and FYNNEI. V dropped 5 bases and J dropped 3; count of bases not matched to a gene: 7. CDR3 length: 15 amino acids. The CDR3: CASSQNGQGYTEAFF. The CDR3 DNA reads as TGTGCCAGCAGTCAGAATGGACAGGGGTACACTGAAGCTTTCTTT.

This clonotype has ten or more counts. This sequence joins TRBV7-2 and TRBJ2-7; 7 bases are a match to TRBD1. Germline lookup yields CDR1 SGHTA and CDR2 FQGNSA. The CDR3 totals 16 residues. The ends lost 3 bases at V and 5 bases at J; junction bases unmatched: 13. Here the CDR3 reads CASSFPTGTARDEQYF. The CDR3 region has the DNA TGTGCCAGCAGCTTTCCCACCGGGACAGCGAGAGACGAGCAGTACTTC.

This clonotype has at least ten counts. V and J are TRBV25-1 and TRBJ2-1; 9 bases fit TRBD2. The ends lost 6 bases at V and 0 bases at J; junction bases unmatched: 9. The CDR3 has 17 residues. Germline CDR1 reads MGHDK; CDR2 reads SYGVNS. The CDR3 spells CASRPAGGISSYNEQFF. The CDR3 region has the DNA TGTGCCAGCAGGCCAGCGGGAGGAATTAGCTCCTACAATGAGCAGTTCTTC.

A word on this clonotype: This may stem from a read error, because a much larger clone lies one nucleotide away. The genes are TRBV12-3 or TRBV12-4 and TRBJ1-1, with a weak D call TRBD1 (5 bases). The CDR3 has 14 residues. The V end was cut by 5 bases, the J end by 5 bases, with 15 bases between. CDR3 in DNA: TGTGCCAGCAGTCATGGGAAAGGGGAAACTGAAGCTTTCTTT. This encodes CASSHGKGETEAFF.

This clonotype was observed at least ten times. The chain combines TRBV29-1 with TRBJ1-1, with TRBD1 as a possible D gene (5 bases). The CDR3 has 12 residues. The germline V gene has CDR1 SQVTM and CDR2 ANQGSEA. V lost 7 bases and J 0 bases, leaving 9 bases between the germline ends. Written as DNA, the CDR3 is TGCAGCGCCGGACACCTGAACACTGAAGCTTTCTTT. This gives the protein CSAGHLNTEAFF.